The rows below give T cell receptor beta chains drawn from one sample of a study of shared clonotypes between healthy human individuals. Repertoires were generated with immunoSEQ multiplex PCR, while TCRdb's copy carries only in-frame clones and drops some. The sample lists under 1 million clones; 96% were seen once. The specimen sequenced was naive CD8+ T cells sorted from blood. These receptors came from a man in his thirties or forties in good health. The CDR3 runs from the conserved cysteine through the conserved F or W.

CDR3 protein: CASSLEGDPTYNEQFF; J gene: TRBJ2-1; V gene: TRBV5-1
CDR3 protein: CASSMRDRERQPQHF; J gene: TRBJ1-5; V gene: TRBV19
CDR3 protein: CASSPSAGGNADEQYF; J gene: TRBJ2-7; V gene: TRBV18
CDR3 protein: CAWNSGTNSYEQYF; J gene: TRBJ2-7; V gene: TRBV30
CDR3 protein: CASSYRTNQPQHF; J gene: TRBJ1-5; V gene: TRBV6-5
CDR3 protein: CASSVQGALYETQYF; J gene: TRBJ2-5; V gene: TRBV5-1
CDR3 protein: CASGQQGAVGELFF; J gene: TRBJ2-2; V gene: TRBV11-2
CDR3 protein: CAAGEDSNQPQHF; J gene: TRBJ1-5; V gene: TRBV28
CDR3 protein: CASTTAGRGTSMNTEAFF; J gene: TRBJ1-1; V gene: TRBV7-9
CDR3 protein: CASSYYYTAEQYF; J gene: TRBJ2-7; V gene: TRBV27
CDR3 protein: CASSPGQGGNQPQHF; J gene: TRBJ1-5; V gene: TRBV5-1
CDR3 protein: CASFAKHEQYF; J gene: TRBJ2-7; V gene: TRBV6-1
CDR3 protein: CASSMVGGPEQYF; J gene: TRBJ2-7; V gene: TRBV5-1
CDR3 protein: CASSAQGRLDEQYF; J gene: TRBJ2-7; V gene: TRBV7-9
CDR3 protein: CASSFTGNSNQPQHF; J gene: TRBJ1-5; V gene: TRBV7-9
CDR3 protein: CASSLAGAGGPTGELFF; J gene: TRBJ2-2; V gene: TRBV5-1
CDR3 protein: CATSGLTMGEQYF; J gene: TRBJ2-7; V gene: TRBV7-6
CDR3 protein: CASSLVGTGVSYEQYF; J gene: TRBJ2-7; V gene: TRBV7-9
CDR3 protein: CASSAGVVGLQETQYF; J gene: TRBJ2-5; V gene: TRBV9
CDR3 protein: CASSRQGILETQYF; J gene: TRBJ2-5; V gene: TRBV27
CDR3 protein: CASSLLVGADTEAFF; J gene: TRBJ1-1; V gene: TRBV7-9
CDR3 protein: CASSSRTGGSYGYTF; J gene: TRBJ1-2; V gene: TRBV7-9
CDR3 protein: CASSVLSMGGSTGELFF; J gene: TRBJ2-2; V gene: TRBV9
CDR3 protein: CASSRTSGKRDTQYF; J gene: TRBJ2-3; V gene: TRBV7-8
CDR3 protein: CASSRPQETQYF; J gene: TRBJ2-5; V gene: TRBV27
CDR3 protein: CASSLPDITYEQYF; J gene: TRBJ2-7; V gene: TRBV5-4
CDR3 protein: CASSPDVRLAGPENEQFF; J gene: TRBJ2-1; V gene: TRBV7-9
CDR3 protein: CASSLHEQFF; J gene: TRBJ2-1; V gene: TRBV19
CDR3 protein: CASSSDGRTDTQYF; J gene: TRBJ2-3; V gene: TRBV27
CDR3 protein: CASSSPVFGNHTQYF; J gene: TRBJ2-3; V gene: TRBV7-8
CDR3 protein: CASSLEGFLYEQYF; J gene: TRBJ2-7; V gene: TRBV5-4
CDR3 protein: CASSTPGTSGTYEQYF; J gene: TRBJ2-7; V gene: TRBV7-9
CDR3 protein: CASSLGAGGANNEQFF; J gene: TRBJ2-1; V gene: TRBV27
CDR3 protein: CASSTGTSGPLRNEQFF; J gene: TRBJ2-1; V gene: TRBV11-2
CDR3 protein: CASSLPGGFNEQFF; J gene: TRBJ2-1; V gene: TRBV27
CDR3 protein: CASSSEPPGAAFYEQYF; J gene: TRBJ2-7; V gene: TRBV27
CDR3 protein: CASSLYSGGHLNEQFF; J gene: TRBJ2-1; V gene: TRBV27
CDR3 protein: CSAVGDTGELFF; J gene: TRBJ2-2; V gene: TRBV29-1
CDR3 protein: CASSPQRRGTEAFF; J gene: TRBJ1-1; V gene: TRBV9
CDR3 protein: CSVERRGPTEAFF; J gene: TRBJ1-1; V gene: TRBV29-1
CDR3 protein: CASSPERVRPGELFF; J gene: TRBJ2-2; V gene: TRBV5-1
CDR3 protein: CASSFLGQGNGYTF; J gene: TRBJ1-2; V gene: TRBV27
CDR3 protein: CASSPAGDGKTQYF; J gene: TRBJ2-5; V gene: TRBV4-3
CDR3 protein: CASSPPDRVHEKLFF; J gene: TRBJ1-4; V gene: TRBV7-9
CDR3 protein: CASSDGSNQPQHF; J gene: TRBJ1-5; V gene: TRBV7-9
CDR3 protein: CASSPKYRGRRITAEAFF; J gene: TRBJ1-1; V gene: TRBV11-2